Reported below is one T cell receptor beta chain. As yet, its antigen is unknown. This entry is derived from a study of T cell responses to AZD1222 COVID-19 vaccine. Whole-study results and caveats: Among spike-specific TCRs, nearly half reportedly target unmutated variant regions. Baseline testing showed seropositivity in only a handful of AZD1222 recipients. White British ancestry dominated among donors, who included more females, and clonal diversity was possibly underestimated.

Repertoires were generated with immunoSEQ multiplex PCR, while TCRdb's copy carries only in-frame clones and drops some. Of 75,000 to 100,000 clones detected, about nine tenths appear once; the ten largest clones hold roughly 24%. The CDR3 totals 14 residues. Trimming at V came to 5 bases and at J to 10 bases, leaving 10 bases not matched to a gene. CDR1 is SGHAT, CDR2 FQNNGV, per germline. The source is an adult in good health. This sequence joins TRBV11-2 and TRBJ1-4; 7 bases fit TRBD1. The sequencing here drew on peripheral blood, taken on day 0 of AZD1222 vaccination. The CDR3 nucleotides read TGTGCCAGCAGCCCTGTTCCCAGGGGGGGAAAACTGTTTTTT. It codes for CASSPVPRGGKLFF.